The present entry profiles one TCR beta chain with its context. From the 5' RACE reads, TCRdb called clonotypes with MiXCR, one entry per CDR3 protein. The data show some 130,000 distinct CDR3 sequences, approximately 6.3% seen once. The CDR3 totals 12 residues. Germline V lookup: CDR1 SQVTM, CDR2 ANQGSEA. J lost 7 bases, V lost 7 bases, and 5 bases had no gene match. This sample stems from a study of T-cell memory formation after mild COVID-19. Sequenced material: PBMCs or a T cell subset sorted from them (not recorded which). The receptor comes from an adult woman who had mild COVID-19 (a few samples of this study predate the infection). Cell type and time point are not known. The rearrangement links TRBV29-1 to TRBJ2-2; TRBD2 matches 8 bases. CDR3 sequence reads: CSGGLAGGELFF. As DNA, the CDR3 is TGCAGCGGTGGACTAGCTGGCGGGGAGCTGTTTTTT.